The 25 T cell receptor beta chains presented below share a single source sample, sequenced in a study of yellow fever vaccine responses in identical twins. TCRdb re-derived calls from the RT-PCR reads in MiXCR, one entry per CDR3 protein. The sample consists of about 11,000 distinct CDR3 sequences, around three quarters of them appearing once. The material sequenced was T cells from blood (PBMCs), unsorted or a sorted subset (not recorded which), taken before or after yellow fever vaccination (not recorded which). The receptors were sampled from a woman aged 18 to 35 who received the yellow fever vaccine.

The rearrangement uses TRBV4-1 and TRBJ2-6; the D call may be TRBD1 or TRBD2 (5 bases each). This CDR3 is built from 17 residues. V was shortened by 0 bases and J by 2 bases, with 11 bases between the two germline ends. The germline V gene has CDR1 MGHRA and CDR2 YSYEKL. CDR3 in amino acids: CASSQDRRGAGANVLTF. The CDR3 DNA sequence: TGCGCCAGCAGCCAAGATCGAAGAGGGGCTGGGGCCAACGTCCTGACTTTC.

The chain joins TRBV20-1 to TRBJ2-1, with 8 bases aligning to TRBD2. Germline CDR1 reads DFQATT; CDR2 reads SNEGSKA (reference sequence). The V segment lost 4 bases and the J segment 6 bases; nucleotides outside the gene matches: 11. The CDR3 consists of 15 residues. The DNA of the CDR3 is TGCAGTGCTATAGGCCCGGGACTAGTGGGCAATGAGCAGTTCTTC. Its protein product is CSAIGPGLVGNEQFF.

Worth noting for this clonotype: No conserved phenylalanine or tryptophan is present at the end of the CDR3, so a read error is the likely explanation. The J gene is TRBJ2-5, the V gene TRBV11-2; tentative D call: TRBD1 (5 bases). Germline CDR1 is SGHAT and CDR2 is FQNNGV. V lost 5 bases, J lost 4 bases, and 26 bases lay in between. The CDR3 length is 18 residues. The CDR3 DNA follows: TGTGCCAGCAGCCTTAGTGTTCTGTGGTCTGCGCAGGGAGAGACCCAGTACTTA. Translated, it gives CASSLSVLWSAQGETQYL.

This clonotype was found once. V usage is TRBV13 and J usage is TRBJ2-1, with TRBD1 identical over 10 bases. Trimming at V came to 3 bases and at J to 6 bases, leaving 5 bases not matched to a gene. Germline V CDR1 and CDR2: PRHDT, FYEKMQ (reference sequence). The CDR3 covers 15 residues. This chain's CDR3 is CASSLGQGFGNEQFF. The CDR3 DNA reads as TGTGCCAGCAGCTTGGGACAGGGGTTTGGCAATGAGCAGTTCTTC.

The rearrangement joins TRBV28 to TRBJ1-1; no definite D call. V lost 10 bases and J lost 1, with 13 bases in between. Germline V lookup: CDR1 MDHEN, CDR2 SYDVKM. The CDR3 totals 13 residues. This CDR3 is CAIHVGGNTEAFF. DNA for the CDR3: TGTGCCATCCACGTGGGAGGGAACACTGAAGCTTTCTTT. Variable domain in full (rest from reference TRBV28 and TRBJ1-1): DVKVTQSSRYLVKRTGEKVFLECVQDMDHENMFWYRQDPGLGLRLIYFSYDVKMKEKGDIPEGYSVSREKKERFSLILESASTNQTSMYLCAIHVGGNTEAFFGQGTRLTVV.

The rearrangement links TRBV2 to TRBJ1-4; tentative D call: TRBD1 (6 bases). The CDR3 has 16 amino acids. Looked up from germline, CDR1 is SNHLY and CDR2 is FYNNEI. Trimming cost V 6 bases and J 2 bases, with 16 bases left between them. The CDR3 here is CASRGDPGDTNEKLFF. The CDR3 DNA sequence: TGTGCCAGCAGAGGCGACCCAGGGGACACTAATGAAAAACTGTTTTTT. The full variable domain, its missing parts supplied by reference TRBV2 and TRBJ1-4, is EPEVTQTPSHQVTQMGQEVILRCVPISNHLYFYWYRQILGQKVEFLVSFYNNEISEKSEIFDDQFSVERPDGSNFTLKIRSTKLEDSAMYFCASRGDPGDTNEKLFFGSGTQLSVL.

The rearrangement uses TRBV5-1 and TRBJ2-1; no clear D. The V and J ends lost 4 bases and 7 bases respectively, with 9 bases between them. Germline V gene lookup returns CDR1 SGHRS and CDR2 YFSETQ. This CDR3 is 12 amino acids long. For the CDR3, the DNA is TGCGCCAGCAGCGTCCTAGGGAATGAGCAGTTCTTC. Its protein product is CASSVLGNEQFF.

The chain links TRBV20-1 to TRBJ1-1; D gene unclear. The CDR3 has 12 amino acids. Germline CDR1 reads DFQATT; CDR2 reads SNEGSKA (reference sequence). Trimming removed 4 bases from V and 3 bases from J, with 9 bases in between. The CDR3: CSAIRRDTEAFF. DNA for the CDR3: TGCAGTGCTATTAGAAGGGACACTGAAGCTTTCTTT.

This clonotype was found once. The CDR3 region is CASSTGLSPFTDTQYF. The CDR3 DNA sequence: TGTGCCAGCTCAACGGGACTCTCCCCATTCACAGATACGCAGTATTTT. The chain couples TRBV18 to TRBJ2-3; tentatively, D is TRBD2 (6 bases). Germline V CDR1 and CDR2: KGHSH, LQKENI. Trimming stripped 5 bases from V and 2 bases from J, with 17 bases between. This CDR3 spans 16 amino acids. Based on the CDR3 plus reference TRBV18 and TRBJ2-3, the full variable domain is NAGVMQNPRHLVRRRGQEARLRCSPMKGHSHVYWYRQLPEEGLKFMVYLQKENIIDESGMPKERFSAEFPKEGPSILRIQQVVRGDSAAYFCASSTGLSPFTDTQYFGPGTRLTVL.

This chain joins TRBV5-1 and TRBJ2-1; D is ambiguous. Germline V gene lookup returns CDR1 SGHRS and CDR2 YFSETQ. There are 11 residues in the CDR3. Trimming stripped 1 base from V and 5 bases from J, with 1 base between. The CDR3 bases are TGCGCCAGCAGCTTGAACAATGAGCAGTTCTTC. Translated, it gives CASSLNNEQFF.

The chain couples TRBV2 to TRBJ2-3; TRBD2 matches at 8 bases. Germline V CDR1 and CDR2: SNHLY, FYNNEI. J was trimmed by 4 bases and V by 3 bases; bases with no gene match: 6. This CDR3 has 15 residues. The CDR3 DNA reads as TGTGCCAGCAGTGATCGGGGCGGGAGGTCAGATACGCAGTATTTT. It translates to CASSDRGGRSDTQYF.

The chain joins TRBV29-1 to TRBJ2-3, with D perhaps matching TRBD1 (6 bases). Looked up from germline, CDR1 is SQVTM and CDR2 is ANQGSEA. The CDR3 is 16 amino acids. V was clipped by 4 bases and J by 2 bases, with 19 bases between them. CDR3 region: CSVVAWTADPTDTQYF. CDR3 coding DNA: TGCAGCGTTGTTGCGTGGACAGCTGACCCCACAGATACGCAGTATTTT.

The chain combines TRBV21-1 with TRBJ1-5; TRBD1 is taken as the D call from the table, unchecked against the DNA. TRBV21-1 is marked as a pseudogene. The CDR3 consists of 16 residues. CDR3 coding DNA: TGTGCCAGCAGCAAAGCATCAGGGGAGGGCAATCAGCCCCAGCATTTT. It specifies CASSKASGEGNQPQHF.

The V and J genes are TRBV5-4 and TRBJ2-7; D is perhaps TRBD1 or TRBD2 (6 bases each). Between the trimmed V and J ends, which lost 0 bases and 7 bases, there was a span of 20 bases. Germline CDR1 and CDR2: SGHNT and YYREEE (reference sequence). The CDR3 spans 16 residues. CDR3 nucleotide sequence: TGTGCCAGCAGCTTGGCCAACGGGGGCCCGAACGGGGAGCAGTACTTC. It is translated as CASSLANGGPNGEQYF.

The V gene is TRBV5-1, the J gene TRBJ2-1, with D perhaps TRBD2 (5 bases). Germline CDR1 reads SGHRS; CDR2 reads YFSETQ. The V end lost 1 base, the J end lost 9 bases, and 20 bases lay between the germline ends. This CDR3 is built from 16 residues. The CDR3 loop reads CASSLPVVRDQREQFF. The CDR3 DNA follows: TGCGCCAGCAGCTTGCCCGTCGTACGGGATCAGCGTGAGCAGTTCTTC.

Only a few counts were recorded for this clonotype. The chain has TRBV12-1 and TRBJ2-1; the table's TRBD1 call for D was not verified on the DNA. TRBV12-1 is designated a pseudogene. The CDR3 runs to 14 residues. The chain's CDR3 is CASSFSRGGTEQFF. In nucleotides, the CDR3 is TGTGCCAGCAGCTTTAGTAGAGGAGGGACAGAGCAGTTCTTC.

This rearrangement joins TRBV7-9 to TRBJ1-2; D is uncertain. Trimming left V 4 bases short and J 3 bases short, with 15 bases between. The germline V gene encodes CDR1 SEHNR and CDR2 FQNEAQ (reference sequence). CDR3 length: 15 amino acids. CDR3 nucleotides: TGTGCCAGCAGCTCCCCCTTGGACCAGGACTATGGCTACACCTTC. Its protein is CASSSPLDQDYGYTF.

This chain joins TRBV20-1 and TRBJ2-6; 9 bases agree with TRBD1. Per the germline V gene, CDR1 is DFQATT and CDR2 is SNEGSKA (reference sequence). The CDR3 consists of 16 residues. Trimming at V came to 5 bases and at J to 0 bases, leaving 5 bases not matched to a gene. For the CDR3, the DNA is TGCAGTGCTGGCGGACAGGGGATCTCTGGGGCCAACGTCCTGACTTTC. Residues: CSAGGQGISGANVLTF.

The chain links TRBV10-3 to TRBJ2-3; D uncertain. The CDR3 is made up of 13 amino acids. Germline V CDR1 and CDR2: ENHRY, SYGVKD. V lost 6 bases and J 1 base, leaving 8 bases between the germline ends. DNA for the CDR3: TGTGCCATCAGGGGTACAGGCACAGATACGCAGTATTTT. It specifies CAIRGTGTDTQYF.

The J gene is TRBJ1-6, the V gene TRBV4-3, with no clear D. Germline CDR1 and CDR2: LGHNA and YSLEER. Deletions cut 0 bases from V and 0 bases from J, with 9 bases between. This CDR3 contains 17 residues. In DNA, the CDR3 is TGCGCCAGCAGCCAAGATCAAACCAGCTCCTATAATTCACCCCTCCACTTT. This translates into CASSQDQTSSYNSPLHF.

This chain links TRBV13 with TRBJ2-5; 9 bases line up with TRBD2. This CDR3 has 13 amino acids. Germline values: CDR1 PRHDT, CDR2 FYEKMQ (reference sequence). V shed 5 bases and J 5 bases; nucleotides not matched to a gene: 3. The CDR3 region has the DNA TGTGCCAGCAGCCTCGGGACTAGCGAGACCCAGTACTTC. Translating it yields CASSLGTSETQYF.

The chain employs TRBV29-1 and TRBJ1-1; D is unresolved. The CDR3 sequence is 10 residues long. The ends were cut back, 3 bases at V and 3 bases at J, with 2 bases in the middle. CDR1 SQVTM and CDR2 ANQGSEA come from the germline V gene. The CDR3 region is CSVDYTEAFF. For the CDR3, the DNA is TGCAGCGTTGATTACACTGAAGCTTTCTTT.

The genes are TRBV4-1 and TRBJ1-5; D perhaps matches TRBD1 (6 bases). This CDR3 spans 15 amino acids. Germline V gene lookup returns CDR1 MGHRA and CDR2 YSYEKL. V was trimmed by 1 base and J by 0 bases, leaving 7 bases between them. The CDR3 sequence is CASSQGTDSNQPQHF. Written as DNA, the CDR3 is TGCGCCAGCAGCCAAGGGACAGATAGCAATCAGCCCCAGCATTTT.

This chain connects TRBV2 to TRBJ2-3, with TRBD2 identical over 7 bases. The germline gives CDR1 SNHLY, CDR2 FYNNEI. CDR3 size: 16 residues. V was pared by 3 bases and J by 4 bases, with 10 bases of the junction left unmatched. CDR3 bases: TGTGCCAGCAGTGACGGTGCGGGAGCCGTCTCAGATACGCAGTATTTT. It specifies CASSDGAGAVSDTQYF. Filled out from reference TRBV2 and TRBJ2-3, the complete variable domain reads EPEVTQTPSHQVTQMGQEVILRCVPISNHLYFYWYRQILGQKVEFLVSFYNNEISEKSEIFDDQFSVERPDGSNFTLKIRSTKLEDSAMYFCASSDGAGAVSDTQYFGPGTRLTVL.

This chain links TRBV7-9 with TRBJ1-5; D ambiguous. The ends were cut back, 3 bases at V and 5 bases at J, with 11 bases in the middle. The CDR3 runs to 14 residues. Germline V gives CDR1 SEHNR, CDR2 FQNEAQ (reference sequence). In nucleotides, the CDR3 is TGTGCCAGCAGCTTTGAAGGGTACGATCAGCCCCAGCATTTT. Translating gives CASSFEGYDQPQHF.